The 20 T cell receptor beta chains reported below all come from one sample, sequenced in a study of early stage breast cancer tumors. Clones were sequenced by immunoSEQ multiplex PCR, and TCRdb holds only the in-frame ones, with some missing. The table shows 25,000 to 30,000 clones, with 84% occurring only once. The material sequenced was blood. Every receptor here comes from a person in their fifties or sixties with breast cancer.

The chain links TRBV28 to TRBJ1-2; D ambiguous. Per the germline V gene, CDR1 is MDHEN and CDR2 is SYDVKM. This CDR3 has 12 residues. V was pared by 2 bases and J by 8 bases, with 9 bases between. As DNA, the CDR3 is TGTGCCAGCAGTTTAGGTTCCTACGGCTACACCTTC. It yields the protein CASSLGSYGYTF.

The CDR3 region is CAISSDRRGTEAFF. The CDR3 region has the DNA TGTGCCATCAGTTCCGACAGGAGGGGGACTGAAGCTTTCTTT. The chain has TRBV10-3 and TRBJ1-1; TRBD1 might be the D (6 bases). Germline CDR1 ENHRY, CDR2 SYGVKD. CDR3 length: 14 residues. V was cut by 5 bases and J by 5 bases, with 15 bases left in between.

In DNA form, the CDR3 reads TGTGCCAGCAGTTCCCCAAGGACAGGGGACTACGAGCAGTACTTC. It specifies CASSSPRTGDYEQYF. This chain uses TRBV27 with TRBJ2-7; 9 bases fit TRBD1. Germline V gene data show CDR1 as MNHEY and CDR2 as SMNVEV (reference sequence). The CDR3 runs to 15 residues. Germline trimming cut 4 bases from V and 3 bases from J; bases unmatched to any gene: 7.

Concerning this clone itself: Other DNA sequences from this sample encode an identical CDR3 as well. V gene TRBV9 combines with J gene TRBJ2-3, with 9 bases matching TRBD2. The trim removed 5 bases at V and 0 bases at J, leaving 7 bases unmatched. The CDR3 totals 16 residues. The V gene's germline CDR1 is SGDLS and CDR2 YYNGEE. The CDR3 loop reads CASSPGLASSTDTQYF. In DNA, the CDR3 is TGTGCCAGCAGTCCCGGACTAGCGTCGAGCACAGATACGCAGTATTTT.

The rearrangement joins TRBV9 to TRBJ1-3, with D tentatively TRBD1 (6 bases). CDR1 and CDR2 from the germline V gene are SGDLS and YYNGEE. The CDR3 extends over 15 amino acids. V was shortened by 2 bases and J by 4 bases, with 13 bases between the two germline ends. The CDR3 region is CASSVRGEPGNTIYF. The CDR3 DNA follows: TGTGCCAGCAGCGTGAGGGGGGAACCAGGAAACACCATATATTTT.

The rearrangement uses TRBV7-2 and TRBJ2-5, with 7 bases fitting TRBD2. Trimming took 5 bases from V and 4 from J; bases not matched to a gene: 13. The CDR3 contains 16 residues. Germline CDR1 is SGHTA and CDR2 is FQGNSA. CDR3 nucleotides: TGTGCCAGCAGCCCGTTTAGCGGGCCCAGTGCAGAGACCCAGTACTTC. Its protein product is CASSPFSGPSAETQYF.

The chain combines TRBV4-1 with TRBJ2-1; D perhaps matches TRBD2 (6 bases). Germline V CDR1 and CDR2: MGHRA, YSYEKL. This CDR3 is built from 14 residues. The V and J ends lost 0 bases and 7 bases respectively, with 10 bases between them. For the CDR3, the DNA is TGCGCCAGCAGCCAAGAAGGGACTTTAAATGAGCAGTTCTTC. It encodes CASSQEGTLNEQFF.

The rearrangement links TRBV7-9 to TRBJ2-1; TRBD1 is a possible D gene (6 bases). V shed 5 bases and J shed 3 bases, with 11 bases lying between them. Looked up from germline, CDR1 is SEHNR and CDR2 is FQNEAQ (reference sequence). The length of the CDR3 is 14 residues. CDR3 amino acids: CASSPRQDYNEQFF. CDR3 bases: TGTGCCAGCAGCCCGAGACAGGACTACAATGAGCAGTTCTTC. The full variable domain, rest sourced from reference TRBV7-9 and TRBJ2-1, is DTGVSQNPRHKITKRGQNVTFRCDPISEHNRLYWYRQTLGQGPEFLTYFQNEAQLEKSRLLSDRFSAERPKGSFSTLEIQRTEQGDSAMYLCASSPRQDYNEQFFGPGTRLTVL.

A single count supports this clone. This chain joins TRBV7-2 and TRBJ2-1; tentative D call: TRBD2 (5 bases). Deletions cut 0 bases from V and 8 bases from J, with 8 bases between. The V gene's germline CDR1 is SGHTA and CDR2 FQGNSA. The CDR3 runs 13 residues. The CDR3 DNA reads TGTGCCAGCAGCTTAGCGAGGGTGGATGAGCAGTTCTTC. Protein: CASSLARVDEQFF.

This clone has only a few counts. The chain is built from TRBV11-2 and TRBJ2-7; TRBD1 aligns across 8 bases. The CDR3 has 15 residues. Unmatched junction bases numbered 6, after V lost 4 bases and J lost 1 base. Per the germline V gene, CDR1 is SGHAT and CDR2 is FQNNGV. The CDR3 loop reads CASSYSGGSSYEQYF. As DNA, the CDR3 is TGTGCCAGCAGCTATTCAGGGGGCTCATCCTACGAGCAGTACTTC.

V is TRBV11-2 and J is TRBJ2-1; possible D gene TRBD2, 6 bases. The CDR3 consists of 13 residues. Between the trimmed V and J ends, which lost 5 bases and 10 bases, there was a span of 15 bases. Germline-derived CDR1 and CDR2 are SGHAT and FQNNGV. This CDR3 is CASSRPGEWEQFF. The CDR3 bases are TGTGCCAGCAGCCGGCCGGGGGAGTGGGAGCAGTTCTTC.

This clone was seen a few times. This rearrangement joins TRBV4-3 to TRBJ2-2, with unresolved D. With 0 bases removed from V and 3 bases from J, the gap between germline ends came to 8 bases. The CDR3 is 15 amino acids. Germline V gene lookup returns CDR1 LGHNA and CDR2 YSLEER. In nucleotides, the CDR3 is TGCGCCAGCAGCCAAGATCCTGGGGACACCGGGGAGCTGTTTTTT. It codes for CASSQDPGDTGELFF.

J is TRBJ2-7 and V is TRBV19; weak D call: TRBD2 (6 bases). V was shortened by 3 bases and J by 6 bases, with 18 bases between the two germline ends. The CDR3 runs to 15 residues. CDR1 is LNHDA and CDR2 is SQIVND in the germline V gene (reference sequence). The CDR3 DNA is TGTGCCAGTAGTATTAGGTGGGAGGCGTTTTTCGAGCAGTACTTC. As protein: CASSIRWEAFFEQYF.

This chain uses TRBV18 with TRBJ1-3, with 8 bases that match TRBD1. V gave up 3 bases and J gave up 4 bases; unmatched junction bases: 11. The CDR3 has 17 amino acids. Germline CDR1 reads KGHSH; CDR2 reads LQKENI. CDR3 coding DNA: TGTGCCAGCTCACCCCGGTCAGGGGGCTTCAGCGGAAACACCATATATTTT. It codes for CASSPRSGGFSGNTIYF.

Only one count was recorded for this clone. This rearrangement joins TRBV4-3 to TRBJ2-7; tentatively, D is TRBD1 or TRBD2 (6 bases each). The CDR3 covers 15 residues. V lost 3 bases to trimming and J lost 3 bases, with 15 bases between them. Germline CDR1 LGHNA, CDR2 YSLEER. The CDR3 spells CASSHDTGANYEQYF. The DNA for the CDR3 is TGCGCCAGCAGCCATGACACGGGGGCCAACTACGAGCAGTACTTC.

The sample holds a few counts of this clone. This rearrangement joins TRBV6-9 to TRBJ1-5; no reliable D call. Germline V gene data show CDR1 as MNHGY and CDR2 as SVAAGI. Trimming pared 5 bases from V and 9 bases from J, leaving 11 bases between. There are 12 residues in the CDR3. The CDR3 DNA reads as TGTGCCAGCAGTCCCGGCGCAGTGCCCCAGCATTTT. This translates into CASSPGAVPQHF.

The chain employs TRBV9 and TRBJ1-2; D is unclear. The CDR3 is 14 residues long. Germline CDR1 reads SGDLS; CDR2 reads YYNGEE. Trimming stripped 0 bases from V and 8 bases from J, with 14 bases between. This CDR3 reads CASSVAWRLPGYTF. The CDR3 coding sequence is TGTGCCAGCAGCGTAGCGTGGAGGTTACCAGGCTACACCTTC.

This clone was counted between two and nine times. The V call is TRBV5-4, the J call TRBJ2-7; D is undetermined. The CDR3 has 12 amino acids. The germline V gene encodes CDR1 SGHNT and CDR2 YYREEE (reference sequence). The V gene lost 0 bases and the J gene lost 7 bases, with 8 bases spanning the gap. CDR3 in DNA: TGTGCCAGCAGCTTGGGACGGTATGAGCAGTACTTC. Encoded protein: CASSLGRYEQYF.

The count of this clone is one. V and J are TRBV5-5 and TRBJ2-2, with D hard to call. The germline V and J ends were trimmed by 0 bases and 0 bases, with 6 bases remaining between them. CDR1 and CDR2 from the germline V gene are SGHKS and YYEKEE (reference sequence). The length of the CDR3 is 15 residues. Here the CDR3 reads CASSLGPANTGELFF. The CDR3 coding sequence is TGTGCCAGCAGCTTGGGGCCAGCGAACACCGGGGAGCTGTTTTTT.

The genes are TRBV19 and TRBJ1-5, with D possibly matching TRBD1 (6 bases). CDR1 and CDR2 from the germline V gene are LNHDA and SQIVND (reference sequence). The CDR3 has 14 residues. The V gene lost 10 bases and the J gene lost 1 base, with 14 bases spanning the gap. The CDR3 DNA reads TGTGCCACATGGTCCCAGGGGAGCAATCAGCCCCAGCATTTT. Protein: CATWSQGSNQPQHF.